In this sample, the clone carrying this T cell receptor beta chain turned up a few times. The CDR3 sequence is 14 residues long. The germline V and J ends were trimmed by 2 bases and 10 bases, with 15 bases remaining between them. Looked up from germline, CDR1 is ENHRY and CDR2 is SYGVKD. This record belongs to a study of T-cell reconstitution after alpha-beta-depleted transplantation in children. The authors prepared the TCRbeta library with unique molecular identifiers. One entry per CDR3 protein, called by TCRdb with MiXCR from the PCR reads. Of 550,000 to 600,000 distinct CDR3 sequences detected, 20% to 25% appear once; the ten largest clones hold over 12%.

V gene TRBV10-3 combines with J gene TRBJ1-5; D may be TRBD1 (6 bases). The TCR comes from a boy younger than two who had a stem cell transplant for acute myeloid leukemia, so the T cells may come from the graft donor. Source: PBMCs, mostly from graft donor cells, taken 360 days after TCRalphabeta/CD19-depleted stem cell transplant. This CDR3 reads CAISEGTKIQPQHF. As DNA, the CDR3 is TGTGCCATCAGTGAGGGGACAAAAATTCAACCCCAGCATTTT.